A selection of T cell receptor beta chains follows, all from one sample in a study of Tregs in tolerant kidney transplant recipients. TCRdb's table, derived via immunoSEQ multiplex PCR, lists solely in-frame clones and lacks some. Here the sample spans about 11,000 clones, more than 75% being singletons. These receptors lack a known antigen. Material: Tregs from blood cultured with allogeneic cells, obtained before the transplant. The origin of the receptors is a human patient who received a combined kidney and bone marrow transplant. Each CDR3 is given with its conserved first and last residue. D genes are given only for firm matches. Clone size appears in some rows only: once, few, many, or a class for an expanded clone.

j_call v_call clone_size d_call cdr3_aa cdr3_nt
TRBJ1-5 TRBV4-2 NA TRBD1 CASSQNRGRRFQPQHF TGTGCCAGCAGCCAAAACAGGGGAAGACGATTCCAACCCCAGCATTTT
TRBJ2-7 TRBV18 NA NA CASSPAYEQYF TGTGCCAGCTCACCAGCCTACGAGCAGTACTTC
TRBJ2-7 TRBV6-1 NA NA CASSEGTGSSYEQYF TGTGCCAGCAGTGAAGGTACGGGTAGCTCCTACGAGCAGTACTTC
TRBJ2-1 TRBV18 NA NA CASSPRSPATNNEQFF TGTGCCAGCTCACCCCGTTCCCCCGCCACTAACAATGAGCAGTTCTTC
TRBJ2-3 TRBV2 once NA CASRTGASSTDTQYF TGTGCCAGCAGGACAGGCGCATCTAGCACAGATACGCAGTATTTT
TRBJ1-5 TRBV6-1 NA NA CASSEALGAAQPQHF TGTGCCAGCAGTGAAGCGTTGGGGGCCGCTCAGCCCCAGCATTTT
TRBJ2-3 TRBV30 NA NA CAWSVAQHTDTQYF TGTGCCTGGAGTGTAGCCCAGCACACAGATACGCAGTATTTT
TRBJ1-6 TRBV7-2 NA NA CASSLEPGGALSPLHF TGTGCCAGCAGCTTAGAACCGGGGGGCGCCCTTTCACCCCTCCACTTT
TRBJ2-2 TRBV7-8 NA TRBD2 CASNPAGGENTGELFF TGTGCCAGCAACCCAGCGGGAGGGGAGAACACCGGGGAGCTGTTTTTT
TRBJ2-2 TRBV6-4 NA NA CASSANQGAGELFF TGTGCCAGCAGTGCAAATCAGGGTGCCGGGGAGCTGTTTTTT
TRBJ2-7 TRBV27 NA NA CASTKGRFTGEQYF TGTGCCAGCACAAAAGGCCGGTTTACAGGCGAGCAGTACTTC
TRBJ2-2 TRBV4-2 NA NA CASSQDQGNTGELFF TGTGCCAGCAGCCAAGATCAGGGTAACACCGGGGAGCTGTTTTTT
TRBJ1-2 TRBV10-3 once TRBD1 CAIRSTGGADGYTF TGTGCCATCAGATCGACAGGGGGCGCAGATGGCTACACCTTC
TRBJ2-1 TRBV5-4 NA NA CASSRRGGLRYNEQFF TGTGCCAGCAGCCGTCGCGGGGGCTTACGGTACAATGAGCAGTTCTTC
TRBJ1-2 TRBV28 NA TRBD1 CASSLLQGAISGYTF TGTGCCAGCAGTTTATTACAGGGGGCAATTTCTGGCTACACCTTC
TRBJ2-7 TRBV7-7 NA NA CASSVGTGRLDEQYF TGTGCCAGCAGCGTGGGGACGGGGAGGTTGGACGAGCAGTACTTC
TRBJ2-2 TRBV5-8 NA NA CASSLDRNTGELFF TGTGCCAGCAGCTTAGACAGGAACACCGGGGAGCTGTTTTTT
TRBJ2-3 TRBV7-9 NA TRBD2 CASSSGLAGVPDTQYF TGTGCCAGCAGCTCCGGACTAGCGGGAGTCCCCGATACGCAGTATTTT
TRBJ2-5 TRBV6-5 NA NA CASSYDGRGETQYF TGTGCCAGCAGTTACGATGGGCGCGGGGAGACCCAGTACTTC
TRBJ1-5 TRBV2 NA NA CASSNRVGNQPQHF TGTGCCAGCAGTAACAGGGTAGGCAATCAGCCCCAGCATTTT
TRBJ2-5 TRBV6-1 once NA CASSEIWYGQETQYF TGTGCCAGCAGTGAAATTTGGTACGGTCAAGAGACCCAGTACTTC
TRBJ1-2 TRBV19 few TRBD1 CASSIDRTGYDGYTF TGTGCCAGTAGTATAGATCGGACAGGGTATGATGGCTACACCTTC
TRBJ1-2 TRBV6-6 NA NA CASSYPRQASSGGYTF TGTGCCAGCAGTTACCCCCGCCAGGCCAGTTCGGGGGGCTACACCTTC
TRBJ2-1 TRBV5-4 NA TRBD2 CASSLGSGGAYNEQFF TGTGCCAGCAGCTTGGGGAGCGGGGGGGCCTACAATGAGCAGTTCTTC
TRBJ2-1 TRBV27 NA NA CASSFTGTPFGNEQFF TGTGCCAGCAGTTTCACCGGGACCCCTTTTGGGAATGAGCAGTTCTTC
TRBJ1-2 TRBV6-5 NA NA CASTTGGRDGYTF TGTGCCAGCACCACTGGGGGTAGGGATGGCTACACCTTC
TRBJ1-1 TRBV6-5 NA NA CASGRVGGSEAFF TGTGCCAGCGGAAGGGTAGGAGGGTCTGAAGCTTTCTTT
TRBJ2-7 TRBV9 NA TRBD2 CASSVAGDYSYEQYF TGTGCCAGCAGCGTAGCTGGGGACTACTCCTACGAGCAGTACTTC
TRBJ1-2 TRBV6-5 NA NA CASSYRGWDYGYTF TGTGCCAGCAGTTACAGAGGTTGGGACTATGGCTACACCTTC
TRBJ2-7 TRBV5-4 NA NA CASSPVPESVYEQYF TGTGCCAGCAGCCCGGTTCCCGAATCAGTCTACGAGCAGTACTTC
TRBJ2-3 TRBV30 NA NA CAWSYYGGMDTQYF TGTGCCTGGAGTTACTACGGAGGTATGGATACGCAGTATTTT
TRBJ1-2 TRBV7-9 NA NA CASSLGVQGSLYGYTF TGTGCCAGCAGCTTAGGGGTACAAGGCAGCCTCTATGGCTACACCTTC
TRBJ1-2 TRBV5-4 NA NA CASSLPDRPPHF TGTGCCAGCAGCTTGCCGGACAGACCTCCTCACTTC
TRBJ1-2 TRBV20-1 NA NA CSASSSYGYTF TGCAGTGCTAGTTCGTCCTATGGCTACACCTTC
TRBJ2-3 TRBV4-1 NA TRBD2 CASSRRLAGRTDTQYF TGCGCCAGCAGCCGCAGACTAGCCGGACGCACAGATACGCAGTATTTT
TRBJ2-1 TRBV19 NA TRBD1 CASTPFGTGDNEQFF TGTGCCAGTACCCCTTTCGGGACAGGGGACAATGAGCAGTTCTTC
TRBJ1-1 TRBV10-3 NA TRBD1 CAISESGQLNTEAFF TGTGCCATCAGTGAGTCGGGACAGTTGAACACTGAAGCTTTCTTT
TRBJ2-2 TRBV10-3 NA NA CAISWGTGELFF TGTGCCATCAGTTGGGGAACCGGGGAGCTGTTTTTT
TRBJ2-7 TRBV27 NA NA CASSLSSGFAYEQYF TGTGCCAGCAGTTTATCATCAGGGTTCGCCTACGAGCAGTACTTC
TRBJ1-1 TRBV28 NA NA CASRVTGVNTEAFF TGTGCCAGCAGAGTGACAGGCGTGAACACTGAAGCTTTCTTT
TRBJ2-7 TRBV11-2 NA NA CASSPRHEVSYEQYF TGTGCCAGCAGCCCCCGACACGAGGTCTCCTACGAGCAGTACTTC
TRBJ2-1 TRBV7-2 NA NA CASSLAVGFYNEQFF TGTGCCAGCAGCTTAGCCGTCGGGTTCTACAATGAGCAGTTCTTC